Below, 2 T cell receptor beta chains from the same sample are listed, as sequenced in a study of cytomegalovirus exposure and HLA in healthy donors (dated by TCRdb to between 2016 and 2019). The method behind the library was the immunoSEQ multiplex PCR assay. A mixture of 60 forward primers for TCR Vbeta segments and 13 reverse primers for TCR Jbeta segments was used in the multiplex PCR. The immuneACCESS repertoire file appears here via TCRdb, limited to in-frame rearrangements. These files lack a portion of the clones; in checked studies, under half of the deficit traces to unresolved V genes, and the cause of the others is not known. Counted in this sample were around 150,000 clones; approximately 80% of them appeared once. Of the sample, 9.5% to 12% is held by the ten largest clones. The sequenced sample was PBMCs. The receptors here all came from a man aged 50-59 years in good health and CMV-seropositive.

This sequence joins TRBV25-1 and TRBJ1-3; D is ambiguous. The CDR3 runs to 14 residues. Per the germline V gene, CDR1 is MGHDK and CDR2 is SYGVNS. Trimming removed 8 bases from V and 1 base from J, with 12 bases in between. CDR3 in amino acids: CASSVGRSGNTIYF. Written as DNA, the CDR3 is TGTGCCAGCTCCGTCGGGAGGTCTGGAAACACCATATATTTT.

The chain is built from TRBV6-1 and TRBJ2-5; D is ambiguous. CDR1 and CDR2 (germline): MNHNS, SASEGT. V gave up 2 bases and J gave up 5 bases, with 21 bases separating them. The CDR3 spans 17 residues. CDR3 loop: CASSESSRAVKVETQYF. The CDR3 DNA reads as TGTGCCAGCAGTGAATCTTCCCGCGCGGTAAAGGTGGAGACCCAGTACTTC.